The source of this TCR beta chain is a study of cytomegalovirus exposure and HLA in healthy donors. Whole-study context: A later analysis reported the same platform for the 95 to 150 validation repertoires and the 666 first-cohort repertoires.

Germline assignment: CDR1 SNHLY and CDR2 FYNNEI. The CDR3 is 12 amino acids. V gave up 3 bases and J gave up 9 bases, with 12 bases separating them. This clone has a handful of counts. Its target is not known. Study-level points and caveats: A later analysis found first-cohort TCR clusters tended to co-occur in the 130 or so validation repertoires. The authors enumerated roughly 180 TCR beta chains as linked to cytomegalovirus.

Measured with immunoSEQ multiplex PCR; TCRdb has only the in-frame clones, and not every one. The table shows some 240,000 clones, with over 65% occurring only once. V and J are TRBV2 and TRBJ2-7; D unresolved. The sample was PBMCs. This TCR was sampled from a woman aged 18-35 years in good health and CMV-seronegative. The CDR3 nucleotides are TGTGCCAGCAGTGAGTCCGGGTTGCGGCAGTACTTC. It encodes CASSESGLRQYF.